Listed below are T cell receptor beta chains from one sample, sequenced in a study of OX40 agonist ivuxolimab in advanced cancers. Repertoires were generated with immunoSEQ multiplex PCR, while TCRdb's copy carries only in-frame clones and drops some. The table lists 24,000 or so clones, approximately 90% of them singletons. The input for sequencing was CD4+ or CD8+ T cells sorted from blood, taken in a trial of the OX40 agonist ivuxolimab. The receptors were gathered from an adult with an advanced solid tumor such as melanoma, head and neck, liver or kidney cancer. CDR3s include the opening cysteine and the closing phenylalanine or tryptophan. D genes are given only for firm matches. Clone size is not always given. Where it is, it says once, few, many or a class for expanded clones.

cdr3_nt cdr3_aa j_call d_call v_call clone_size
TGTGCCTGGAGAACCCCCGGCATGAACACTGAAGCTTTCTTT CAWRTPGMNTEAFF TRBJ1-1 - TRBV30 few
TGTGCCTGGACCCATTTGGGCGCTCGCTCCGCCGAGCAGTACTTC CAWTHLGARSAEQYF TRBJ2-7 - TRBV30 -
TGTGCCAGCAGCCAAGTTAGCGGGAGGTCGGTGGGGGAGACCCAGTACTTC CASSQVSGRSVGETQYF TRBJ2-5 TRBD2 TRBV4-2 -
TGCGCCAGCAGCCTAGTAGCGGGAGAAACCGGGGAGCTGTTTTTT CASSLVAGETGELFF TRBJ2-2 TRBD2 TRBV5-1 -
TGTGCCAGCAGTGAGCGGACTGGGGCCAACTATGGCTACACCTTC CASSERTGANYGYTF TRBJ1-2 - TRBV2 -
TGTGCCAGCAGGCGCGGAACAGGGCTCTCTGGAAACACCATATATTTT CASRRGTGLSGNTIYF TRBJ1-3 - TRBV7-8 -
TGCAGTGTTATTAGTTCCTACGAGCAGTACTTC CSVISSYEQYF TRBJ2-7 - TRBV20-1 -
TGTGCCAGCAGTTACGGGAGGAACCAGCATTTT CASSYGRNQHF TRBJ1-5 - TRBV6-1 -
TGCGCCAGCAGCATCAGACAGGAGTACAATGAGCAGTTCTTC CASSIRQEYNEQFF TRBJ2-1 - TRBV5-1 -
TGTGCCAGCAGGGGGGTTTCAGGGTTCGCTGAAAAACTGTTTTTT CASRGVSGFAEKLFF TRBJ1-4 - TRBV2 -
TGTGCCAGCAGTGACAGGACAGGGTTTATAGATGGCTACACCTTC CASSDRTGFIDGYTF TRBJ1-2 TRBD1 TRBV6-4 -
TGTGCCAGCAGCGTAACGGAAGGGGGGCTGACAGAGACCCAGTACTTC CASSVTEGGLTETQYF TRBJ2-5 - TRBV9 -
TGCGCCAGCAGCCGAGAACTAGCGGGGGCCACCGGGGAGCTGTTTTTT CASSRELAGATGELFF TRBJ2-2 TRBD2 TRBV4-3 once
TGTGCCAGCCGGACAGTTTATGAGCAGTTCTTC CASRTVYEQFF TRBJ2-1 - TRBV9 -
TGCGCCAGCAGTCAGTCCGATAGCGGGAGACGAGGGAATGAGCAGTTCTTC CASSQSDSGRRGNEQFF TRBJ2-1 TRBD2 TRBV23-1 -
TGTGCCAGCAGGTATCTCAGGGGGCGCAGCACCGGGGAGCTGTTTTTT CASRYLRGRSTGELFF TRBJ2-2 TRBD1 TRBV11-2 -
TGTGCCAGCACCTTAGACAGACAGGGTGCCCTCTCTGGAAACACCATATATTTT CASTLDRQGALSGNTIYF TRBJ1-3 TRBD1 TRBV27 -
TGTGCCAGCAGCTCGGCGGGGAGCGGGAGATTAGATACGCAGTATTTT CASSSAGSGRLDTQYF TRBJ2-3 TRBD2 TRBV11-2 -
TGTGCCAGTAGTATAGGGGGGTTCATGAACACTGAAGCTTTCTTT CASSIGGFMNTEAFF TRBJ1-1 - TRBV19 -
TGTGCCAGCAGTGAATATCCCGGGACACCGTACGAGCAGTACTTC CASSEYPGTPYEQYF TRBJ2-7 - TRBV2 -
TGTGCCAGCAGTGAAGACGGGAGGCCCCATTCACCCCTCCACTTT CASSEDGRPHSPLHF TRBJ1-6 - TRBV6-1 -
TGCGCCAGCAGCCGGGCAGGGGGTCGCCCCCTCCACTTT CASSRAGGRPLHF TRBJ1-6 TRBD1 TRBV4-1 -
TGCGCCAGCAGCCAAGGAACAGGGTTTAGTTCCTACAATGAGCAGTTCTTC CASSQGTGFSSYNEQFF TRBJ2-1 - TRBV4-3 -
TGCGCCAGCAGCCGGCGGTGGGAGGGGGCTTACGAGCAGTACTTC CASSRRWEGAYEQYF TRBJ2-7 - TRBV4-3 -
TGTGCCAGTACCTGGACAGCGAGCACCGGGGAGCTGTTTTTT CASTWTASTGELFF TRBJ2-2 - TRBV27 -
TGTGCCAGCAGTTACTCGAGTAGCGGGGCCGCCTACGAGCAGTACTTC CASSYSSSGAAYEQYF TRBJ2-7 TRBD2 TRBV6-4 few
TGTGCCAGCAGTTCTCGGGGGGGGTATGGCAATCAGCCCCAGCATTTT CASSSRGGYGNQPQHF TRBJ1-5 - TRBV6-5 -
TGTGCCAGCAGTCCCCTAGGAGCGGAAAGAGGAGATGAGCAGTTCTTC CASSPLGAERGDEQFF TRBJ2-1 - TRBV28 -
TGCGCCAGCACCCTAGACAGCACCAGGGGCGGGGAGCTGTTTTTT CASTLDSTRGGELFF TRBJ2-2 - TRBV23-1 -